This entry lists 13 T cell receptor beta chains sequenced from one sample in a study of cytomegalovirus exposure and HLA in healthy donors. Data came from immunoSEQ multiplex PCR; TCRdb stores just in-frame clones and leaves some out. Among roughly 60,000 clones listed, about 91% were seen once. Source material: PBMCs. The source of these receptors is a woman between 18 and 30 years old in good health and CMV-seronegative.

This clone occurred a few times. J is TRBJ2-3 and V is TRBV30; 10 positions agree with TRBD2. The V gene end was trimmed by 2 bases and the J gene end by 6 bases; junction bases not matched to a gene: 11. The CDR3 covers 16 residues. CDR1 and CDR2 (germline): GTSNPN, SVGIG (reference sequence). The CDR3 DNA is TGTGCCTGGAGTTTTACCCGGACTAGCGGAGGGGATACGCAGTATTTT. Translating it yields CAWSFTRTSGGDTQYF.

This clone was picked up one time. The chain has TRBV6-5 and TRBJ2-3; TRBD2 is a possible D gene (6 bases). Germline V gives CDR1 MNHEY, CDR2 SVGAGI. CDR3 length equals 16 residues. V shed 3 bases and J shed 2 bases, with 15 bases lying between them. CDR3 protein: CASSYRGGGNTDTQYF. The DNA for the CDR3 is TGTGCCAGCAGTTATCGAGGTGGAGGGAACACAGATACGCAGTATTTT.

V gene TRBV10-2 combines with J gene TRBJ2-3, with a tentative D call TRBD2 (6 bases). Trimming cost V 6 bases and J 10 bases, with 11 bases left between them. Germline V gene sequence: CDR1 WSHSY, CDR2 SAAADI. This CDR3 comprises 11 residues. The CDR3 nucleotides read TGCGCCAGCAGCTCGGGGGATGCGCAGTATTTT. This translates into CASSSGDAQYF.

This clone was recorded a few times. The chain combines TRBV28 with TRBJ2-3, with D perhaps TRBD1 (5 bases). This CDR3 is built from 17 residues. The V end was cut by 5 bases, the J end by 2 bases, with 20 bases between. Germline CDR1 MDHEN, CDR2 SYDVKM. CDR3 sequence (DNA): TGTGCCAGCAGTACTGCATTTGGCCTCAGGGACACAGATACGCAGTATTTT. Protein product: CASSTAFGLRDTDTQYF.

The V gene is TRBV30, the J gene TRBJ2-1, with 7 bases fitting TRBD2. Trimming cost V 7 bases and J 5 bases; bases outside gene matches: 11. The CDR3 is 14 residues long. Germline V gene sequence: CDR1 GTSNPN, CDR2 SVGIG (reference sequence). The CDR3 is CASERGFLHNEQFF. CDR3 sequence (DNA): TGTGCCTCAGAGCGGGGCTTCCTACACAATGAGCAGTTCTTC.

The chain carries TRBV27 and TRBJ2-5, with 8 bases lining up with TRBD1. V lost 2 bases and J lost 4; bases outside the gene matches: 6. Germline values: CDR1 MNHEY, CDR2 SMNVEV (reference sequence). CDR3 length: 15 residues. CDR3 in amino acids: CASSLQGATAETQYF. As DNA, the CDR3 is TGTGCCAGCAGTTTACAGGGGGCGACAGCAGAGACCCAGTACTTC.

CDR3: CASSEDNTDTQYF. CDR3 coding DNA: TGTGCCAGCAGTGAAGACAACACAGATACGCAGTATTTT. The chain joins TRBV2 to TRBJ2-3; D gene ambiguous. V gave up 1 base and J gave up 2 bases, with 4 bases separating them. CDR3 length: 13 residues. The V gene's germline CDR1 is SNHLY and CDR2 FYNNEI.

The chain recombines TRBV5-4 with TRBJ1-2; 7 nucleotides match TRBD1. J gave up 2 bases and V 4 bases, and 2 bases lay outside the gene matches. This CDR3 spans 13 amino acids. CDR1 and CDR2 from the germline V gene are SGHNT and YYREEE (reference sequence). CDR3 loop: CASSPGGNYGYTF. CDR3 sequence (DNA): TGTGCCAGCAGCCCAGGGGGGAACTATGGCTACACCTTC. Full variable domain (missing parts from reference TRBV5-4 and TRBJ1-2): ETGVTQSPTHLIKTRGQQVTLRCSSQSGHNTVSWYQQALGQGPQFIFQYYREEENGRGNFPPRFSGLQFPNYSSELNVNALELDDSALYLCASSPGGNYGYTFGSGTRLTVV.

V is TRBV29-1 and J is TRBJ2-1, with D maybe TRBD2 (6 bases). This CDR3 comprises 14 residues. CDR1 and CDR2 from the germline V gene are SQVTM and ANQGSEA. Trimming took 5 bases from V and 2 from J, leaving 13 bases between them. CDR3 nucleotides: TGCAGCGTTTTAGCGGTTAAGGCCTACAATGAGCAGTTCTTC. Translating it yields CSVLAVKAYNEQFF.

This clone was observed a few times. The chain recombines TRBV27 with TRBJ1-5; no clear D. From germline, CDR1 is MNHEY and CDR2 SMNVEV (reference sequence). The length of the CDR3 is 14 residues. V was clipped by 5 bases and J by 4 bases, with 12 bases between them. The chain's CDR3 is CASSSNGGNQPQHF. CDR3 DNA sequence: TGTGCCAGCAGTAGCAACGGAGGGAATCAGCCCCAGCATTTT.

The chain carries TRBV7-9 and TRBJ1-1, with 7 positions matching TRBD1. CDR3 size: 15 residues. Germline values: CDR1 SEHNR, CDR2 FQNEAQ (reference sequence). V trimming: 5 bases; J trimming: 3 bases; junction bases outside the gene matches: 9. The chain's CDR3 is CASSGGTAFDTEAFF. The CDR3, as DNA: TGTGCCAGCAGCGGCGGGACAGCCTTTGACACTGAAGCTTTCTTT.

The chain carries TRBV4-2 and TRBJ1-5; 12 bases are shared with TRBD1. The CDR3 is made up of 15 amino acids. The germline V gene encodes CDR1 LGHNA and CDR2 YNFKEQ. V was pared by 4 bases and J by 7 bases, with 5 bases of the junction left unmatched. The CDR3 reads CASSRQGQGAQPQHF. As DNA, the CDR3 is TGTGCCAGCAGCCGACAGGGACAGGGGGCCCAGCCCCAGCATTTT.

The genes are TRBV7-8 and TRBJ1-1; the D gene is possibly TRBD1 (5 bases). From germline, CDR1 is SGHVS and CDR2 FQNEAQ. The CDR3 is 15 residues long. With 4 bases removed from V and 0 bases from J, the gap between germline ends came to 12 bases. The CDR3 is CASSSSRALNTEAFF. CDR3 DNA sequence: TGTGCCAGCAGCTCCTCCAGGGCCCTGAACACTGAAGCTTTCTTT.